A single sample gave rise to the 10 T cell receptor beta chains below, sequenced in a study of blood T cell repertoires in COVID-19. Repertoires were generated with immunoSEQ multiplex PCR, while TCRdb's copy carries only in-frame clones and drops some. The profile shows a few hundred thousand clones, about 79% of them singletons. Sample: peripheral blood. The receptors stem from a woman aged 40-49 years who had recovered from COVID-19.

The chain joins TRBV20-1 to TRBJ2-5; 7 nucleotides line up with TRBD2. This CDR3 is built from 17 residues. V trimming: 3 bases; J trimming: 4 bases; junction bases outside the gene matches: 17. Germline loops: CDR1 DFQATT, CDR2 SNEGSKA (reference sequence). CDR3 DNA sequence: TGCAGTGCTAGTCGATTCGGGTTGCGGGGGTTTCGAGAGACCCAGTACTTC. Translating it yields CSASRFGLRGFRETQYF.

The chain joins TRBV6-5 to TRBJ1-6; D is undetermined. The CDR3 extends over 14 amino acids. V was trimmed by 0 bases and J by 10 bases, leaving 10 bases between them. Per germline, CDR1 MNHEY and CDR2 SVGAGI. Here the CDR3 DNA reads TGTGCCAGCAGTTACTCCGCACGGGAATCACCCCTCCACTTT. This translates into CASSYSARESPLHF.

The chain combines TRBV11-2 with TRBJ2-5; 9 positions agree with TRBD2. After removal of 2 bases from V and 5 bases from J, the junction contained 12 bases not matched to a gene. The CDR3 is made up of 17 amino acids. Germline V lookup: CDR1 SGHAT, CDR2 FQNNGV. The CDR3, as DNA: TGTGCCAGCAGCTTAATGGTTGGCGGGGGGGCTTGGGAGACCCAGTACTTC. Residues: CASSLMVGGGAWETQYF.

The chain combines TRBV9 with TRBJ2-3, with 12 positions matching TRBD2. Germline V gene data show CDR1 as SGDLS and CDR2 as YYNGEE. The V segment lost 3 bases and the J segment 0 bases; nucleotides outside the gene matches: 5. CDR3 length: 17 amino acids. The chain's CDR3 is CASSGRTSGESTDTQYF. CDR3 in DNA: TGTGCCAGCAGCGGACGGACTAGCGGGGAAAGCACAGATACGCAGTATTTT.

CDR3: CASGRRSSYNSPLHF. The CDR3 bases are TGTGCCAGCGGGAGAAGGAGCTCCTATAATTCACCCCTCCACTTT. V gene TRBV7-2 combines with J gene TRBJ1-6; unclear D gene. This CDR3 is 15 amino acids long. V was clipped by 8 bases and J by 0 bases, with 11 bases between them. Germline V CDR1 and CDR2: SGHTA, FQGNSA.

This clone was observed a single time. The chain combines TRBV19 with TRBJ1-1; 7 bases map to TRBD1. Germline CDR1 LNHDA, CDR2 SQIVND (reference sequence). Germline trimming cut 8 bases from V and 0 bases from J; bases unmatched to any gene: 15. The CDR3 has 17 amino acids. CDR3 amino acids: CASRPQTGRGVNTEAFF. The CDR3 bases are TGTGCCAGTCGCCCACAGACAGGGCGGGGAGTGAACACTGAAGCTTTCTTT.

V is TRBV19 and J is TRBJ1-5; D possibly corresponds to TRBD1 (5 bases). This CDR3 comprises 13 residues. Between the trimmed V and J ends, which lost 4 bases and 8 bases, there was a span of 12 bases. Germline CDR1 reads LNHDA; CDR2 reads SQIVND (reference sequence). The CDR3, as DNA: TGTGCCAGTAGTACCGGACAAACTAAGCCCCAGCATTTT. Amino acid sequence: CASSTGQTKPQHF.

The chain has TRBV5-1 and TRBJ2-7; the D gene is possibly TRBD1 (6 bases). V was trimmed by 0 bases and J by 3 bases, leaving 13 bases between them. The CDR3 is made up of 15 amino acids. Germline values: CDR1 SGHRS, CDR2 YFSETQ. CDR3 protein: CASSLAVGGGYEQYF. Here the CDR3 DNA reads TGCGCCAGCAGCTTGGCCGTAGGGGGTGGCTACGAGCAGTACTTC.

The genes are TRBV10-3 and TRBJ1-2; D is perhaps TRBD1 (5 bases). The CDR3 is 13 amino acids. The germline V and J ends were trimmed by 7 bases and 7 bases, with 16 bases remaining between them. Per germline, CDR1 ENHRY and CDR2 SYGVKD. The CDR3 is CAITQGSGGGYTF. CDR3 DNA sequence: TGTGCCATCACGCAGGGTTCGGGTGGTGGCTACACCTTC.

The chain has TRBV5-1 and TRBJ1-4, with D uncertain. The V end lost 2 bases, the J end lost 8 bases, and 10 bases lay between the germline ends. Germline lookup yields CDR1 SGHRS and CDR2 YFSETQ. The CDR3 has 13 amino acids. The CDR3 region has the DNA TGCGCCAGCAGCTTTGCCGGGTTAGAAAAACTGTTTTTT. Its translation: CASSFAGLEKLFF.